This T cell receptor (beta chain) stems from a study of cytomegalovirus exposure and HLA in healthy donors. Primers for the PCR totalled 60 Vbeta and 13 Jbeta. Here immunoSEQ multiplex PCR was the method, and the copy in TCRdb shows in-frame clones only, minus some. The top ten clones hold approximately 4% of a sample with approximately 120,000 clones, 65% to 85% of them seen once. Concerning this clone: As yet, its antigen is unknown.

Overall study results and limits: What a later analysis reportedly showed was that an Asian-associated ancestry cluster had fewer N-insertions than the roughly 670-donor mean. Accurate HLA-A and HLA-B prediction from TCR beta sequences was reported for most subjects. TCR beta chain V- and J-gene trimming was linked, in a later analysis, to a missense variant in DCLRE1C.

Germline V lookup: CDR1 GTSNPN, CDR2 SVGIG (reference sequence). The CDR3 is 14 amino acids. Losses at the gene ends were 5 bases for V and 4 bases for J; bases not matched to a gene: 10. The sequenced sample consisted of PBMCs. The clonotype comes from a man younger than 35 in good health and CMV-seropositive. The V gene is TRBV30, the J gene TRBJ1-2; 7 positions match TRBD1. Written as DNA, the CDR3 is TGTGCCTGGGGGAAATTAGGGGGCAGCTATGGCTACACCTTC. Residues: CAWGKLGGSYGYTF.